This T cell receptor beta chain was identified in a study of metastatic and nonmetastatic thyroid tumors (dated by TCRdb to the early 2020s). For the study in its entirety: For patients with malignant and with benign thyroid disease, the researchers compared repertoires between peripheral blood samples and tumor or nodule tissue samples.

The paper's findings and limits, for the study overall: TCR beta diversity was reported as significantly higher in malignant tumors than in benign nodules, in both blood and tumor samples.

CDR1 and CDR2, per the germline V gene, are MNHNS and SASEGT. The CDR3 goes from the cysteine to the phenylalanine over 15 residues. CDR3 DNA only is kept here, 45 bases in frame from base 1. V and J are truncated by 5 bases and 1 base respectively, leaving an intervening sequence of 14 bases. By how much of the sample it makes up, this clone is medium-sized (0.01 to 0.1%). Which antigen it targets is not known. No much larger clone is present one base from it, and per-base qualities are unavailable. No patient had received any treatment before thyroid surgery. The study retrospectively analysed patient clinical samples collected from about 2012 to 2019 using T-cell receptor beta sequencing. Receptors were amplified or captured by PCR. Sequencing took place on an Illumina HiSeq 4000. High-throughput sequencing was used to profile the TCR beta-chain CDR3 region of each patient. As for the original processing: A classifier to discriminate distant-metastatic papillary thyroid cancer patients was built from CDR3 differences across clinicopathological groups. The Shannon index was used to measure repertoire diversity, and the Morisita-Horn index was used to measure how similar tumor and blood repertoires were. TCRdb took the public reads, trimmed them with fastp at Q25, ran MiXCR for clone calling and kept in-frame beta chains. The V and J calls, along with clone size, are taken from TCRdb and not from the paper's own processing. The sample table shows roughly 7,900 clones, and under 30% are seen once. The leading ten clones occupy 20% to 30% of the sample.

The TCR sequence derives from a male donor with papillary thyroid cancer or a benign thyroid nodule (not recorded which). Some clones in this sample may be carry-over from other donors' samples. What was sequenced was adjacent normal tissue. This chain is built from TRBV6-1 and TRBJ1-1; confidence is insufficient to name the D gene. The bases read TGTGCCAGCAGTAATCAGGACGGCAAGAACACTGAAGCTTTCTTT. This yields the protein CASSNQDGKNTEAFF.